Sequencing of this TCR beta chain was carried out in a study of blood T cells in healthy people across ages. Combining a sample-barcoded 5' primer with a J-beta primer mix, a second PCR ran for about 7 to 11 cycles. TCRdb re-called the 5' RACE reads through MiXCR, storing one row per CDR3 protein. The sample shows approximately 1.5 million distinct CDR3 sequences, roughly a third of them seen only once. The study, taken as a whole, reports: Per million T cells, TCR beta diversity dropped about linearly as age rose.

Regarding this clonotype: Its antigen is still unknown. A clone one base away is much larger, so this may be a read error.

V lost 6 bases and J 1 base, leaving 21 bases between the germline ends. Germline CDR1 is DFQATT and CDR2 is SNEGSKA (reference sequence). The CDR3 is 16 amino acids. The rearrangement uses TRBV20-1 and TRBJ2-5; D possibly corresponds to TRBD2 (5 bases). This clonotype was sampled from a woman younger than 45 in good health. Sample: blood. This CDR3 reads CSAGVRRQKLQETQYF. The CDR3 nucleotides read TGCAGTGCGGGTGTAAGGAGGCAGAAACTCCAAGAGACCCAGTACTTC.